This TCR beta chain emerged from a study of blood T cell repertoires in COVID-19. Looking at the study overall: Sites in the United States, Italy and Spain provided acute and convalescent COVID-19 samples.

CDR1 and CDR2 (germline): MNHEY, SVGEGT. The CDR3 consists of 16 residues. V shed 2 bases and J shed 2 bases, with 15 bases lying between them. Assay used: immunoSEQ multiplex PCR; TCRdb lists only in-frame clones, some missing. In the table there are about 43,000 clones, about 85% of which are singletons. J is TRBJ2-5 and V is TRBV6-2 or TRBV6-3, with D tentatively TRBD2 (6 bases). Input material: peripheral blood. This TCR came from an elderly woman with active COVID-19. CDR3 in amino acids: CASSYRTGTPQETQYF. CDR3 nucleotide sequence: TGTGCCAGCAGTTACCGAACCGGGACTCCTCAAGAGACCCAGTACTTC.